One sample yielded the 18 T cell receptor beta chains listed below, sequenced in a study of T cells in Graves' hyperthyroidism and ophthalmopathy. RNA transcripts were the template for amplifying TCR beta CDR3 regions. An initial round of RT-PCR targeting the TCR CDR3 relied on the HTBI primer set. TCRdb reanalysed the multiplex PCR reads using MiXCR and keeps one entry per CDR3 protein. The sample yields approximately 700,000 distinct CDR3 sequences, less than 20% seen once. The sequenced sample was blood. Receptors originate from a man younger than 35 with Graves' hyperthyroidism.

This clonotype was detected only a few times. Written as DNA, the CDR3 is TGTGCCACCAGCAGCAGCACAGCGGCCTTTAATGAAAAACTGTTTTTT. Translated: CATSSSTAAFNEKLFF. The rearrangement links TRBV15 to TRBJ1-4, with unresolved D. V was clipped by 3 bases and J by 4 bases, with 15 bases between them. The CDR3 has 16 amino acids. The germline V gene encodes CDR1 LNHNV and CDR2 YYDKDF (reference sequence).

This clonotype was recorded at least ten times. The chain links TRBV10-3 to TRBJ1-1; D is unclear. The CDR3 covers 11 residues. V shed 10 bases and J shed 8 bases, with 14 bases lying between them. Looked up from germline, CDR1 is ENHRY and CDR2 is SYGVKD. The CDR3 DNA reads TGTGCCACCTGGCAGAATTCCGAAGCTTTCTTT. Protein: CATWQNSEAFF.

This clonotype was picked up many times. V and J are TRBV30 and TRBJ2-1; no firm D call. The CDR3 runs to 15 residues. The V gene's germline CDR1 is GTSNPN and CDR2 SVGIG (reference sequence). Trimming shortened V by 0 bases and J by 8 bases, and 17 bases separated the two germline ends. The CDR3: CAWSVQRILLDEQFF. CDR3 sequence (DNA): TGTGCCTGGAGTGTACAGAGAATTTTACTGGATGAGCAGTTCTTC.

J is TRBJ2-7 and V is TRBV28; tentatively, D is TRBD1 (5 bases). Germline loops: CDR1 MDHEN, CDR2 SYDVKM. The V end lost 3 bases, the J end lost 4 bases, and 13 bases lay between the germline ends. The CDR3 has 14 amino acids. CDR3 nucleotides: TGTGCCAGCAGTTTTATAACAGGAGCTTACGAGCAGTACTTC. This translates into CASSFITGAYEQYF.

The V call is TRBV28, the J call TRBJ1-4; no reliable D call. Germline V gives CDR1 MDHEN, CDR2 SYDVKM. The CDR3 is 14 residues long. V lost 5 bases to trimming and J lost 7 bases, with 14 bases between them. The CDR3 loop is CASSDGSGREKLFF. The CDR3 DNA reads as TGTGCCAGCAGTGACGGGTCTGGGCGTGAAAAACTGTTTTTT.

This clonotype turned up a few times. V and J are TRBV20-1 and TRBJ2-4; maybe TRBD1 (6 bases). The CDR3 consists of 14 residues. Germline V lookup: CDR1 DFQATT, CDR2 SNEGSKA (reference sequence). Trimming left V 4 bases short and J 0 bases short, with 10 bases between. The CDR3 spells CSAKTGAAKNIQYF. CDR3 coding DNA: TGCAGTGCTAAGACAGGCGCAGCCAAAAACATTCAGTACTTC.

This clonotype occurred many times. This chain uses TRBV2 with TRBJ2-5; 7 bases map to TRBD1. V lost 4 bases, J lost 6 bases, and 5 bases stayed unmatched. The V gene's germline CDR1 is SNHLY and CDR2 FYNNEI. This CDR3 is 13 amino acids long. Here the CDR3 reads CASSGEGAQTQYF. The CDR3 DNA sequence: TGTGCCAGCAGTGGAGAGGGGGCGCAGACCCAGTACTTC.

This clonotype was recorded at least ten times. The chain uses TRBV15 and TRBJ1-2, with D perhaps matching TRBD1 (5 bases). V gave up 0 bases and J gave up 7 bases, with 15 bases separating them. Germline assignment: CDR1 LNHNV and CDR2 YYDKDF (reference sequence). The CDR3 has 15 residues. Here the CDR3 reads CATSRDMVEGVGYTF. The CDR3 DNA is TGTGCCACCAGCAGAGATATGGTAGAAGGGGTTGGCTACACCTTC.

The CDR3 DNA is TGCAGCGTTAAGATCGAATATACCTACGAGCAGTACTTC. It specifies CSVKIEYTYEQYF. This chain joins TRBV29-1 and TRBJ2-7; no clear D. Germline assignment: CDR1 SQVTM and CDR2 ANQGSEA. Deletions cut 5 bases from V and 2 bases from J, with 13 bases between. CDR3 size: 13 residues.

There are a few counts of this clonotype. The gene calls are TRBV14 and TRBJ2-1; TRBD2 aligns across 12 bases. V gave up 0 bases and J gave up 1 base; unmatched junction bases: 13. There are 21 residues in the CDR3. Germline V gene sequence: CDR1 SGHDN, CDR2 FVKESK. The chain's CDR3 is CASSQDRSLAGGPLSYNEQFF. The DNA for the CDR3 is TGTGCCAGCAGCCAAGATCGTAGTCTAGCGGGAGGGCCCCTGTCCTACAATGAGCAGTTCTTC.

Concerning this clonotype itself: This could be a read error, since a much larger clone is one nucleotide away. The chain uses TRBV6-4 and TRBJ2-7; D may be TRBD1 (6 bases). The CDR3 is made up of 13 amino acids. Germline loops: CDR1 MRHNA, CDR2 SNTAGT. CDR3 nucleotide sequence: TGTGCCAGCAGGGAAACAGGGTCCTACAAGCAGTACTTC. This gives the protein CASRETGSYKQYF.

This clonotype occurred many times. The V and J genes are TRBV28 and TRBJ2-3; tentatively, D is TRBD1 or TRBD2 (6 bases each). V was cut by 7 bases and J by 9 bases, with 11 bases left in between. Germline V lookup: CDR1 MDHEN, CDR2 SYDVKM. The CDR3 is made up of 11 amino acids. CDR3: CASTLGGTQYF. The CDR3, as DNA: TGTGCCAGCACCTTGGGGGGCACGCAGTATTTT. Drawing the rest from reference TRBV28 and TRBJ2-3, the complete variable domain is DVKVTQSSRYLVKRTGEKVFLECVQDMDHENMFWYRQDPGLGLRLIYFSYDVKMKEKGDIPEGYSVSREKKERFSLILESASTNQTSMYLCASTLGGTQYFGPGTRLTVL.

This clonotype was detected ten times or more. The V call is TRBV11-2, the J call TRBJ2-2, with 7 nucleotides matching TRBD1. The CDR3 totals 17 residues. Germline V gene lookup returns CDR1 SGHAT and CDR2 FQNNGV. V gave up 2 bases and J gave up 4 bases; unmatched junction bases: 10. CDR3 bases: TGTGCCAGCAGCTTACTCGGGGCAGGGGGTAGCACCGGGGAGCTGTTTTTT. It translates to CASSLLGAGGSTGELFF.

The chain links TRBV27 to TRBJ1-1, with a possible D match to TRBD1 (5 bases). V lost 6 bases to trimming and J lost 0 bases, with 8 bases between them. This CDR3 contains 13 residues. Germline V gives CDR1 MNHEY, CDR2 SMNVEV (reference sequence). The CDR3 DNA follows: TGTGCCAGCAGAGCGACAGTGAACACTGAAGCTTTCTTT. This gives the protein CASRATVNTEAFF.

In its sample, this clonotype was seen a few times. The gene calls are TRBV6-1 and TRBJ2-5; TRBD1 agrees at 8 bases. The CDR3 has 15 amino acids. J was trimmed by 5 bases and V by 4 bases; bases with no gene match: 9. Germline loops: CDR1 MNHNS, CDR2 SASEGT. In nucleotides, the CDR3 is TGTGCCAGCAGTGCCGGGACAGGTTATCGGGAGACCCAGTACTTC. Translating it yields CASSAGTGYRETQYF.

The chain employs TRBV9 and TRBJ2-7, with 8 bases matching TRBD2. CDR3 length: 16 amino acids. J lost 3 bases, V lost 2 bases, and 10 bases had no gene match. The germline CDR1 and CDR2 sequences are SGDLS and YYNGEE. The DNA of the CDR3 is TGTGCCAGCAGCGTGTCGGGAGGGGGAGATCACTACGAGCAGTACTTC. Residues: CASSVSGGGDHYEQYF.

The J gene is TRBJ2-3, the V gene TRBV5-1; TRBD1 matches 9 bases. Unmatched junction bases numbered 7, after V lost 4 bases and J lost 1 base. This CDR3 is 16 amino acids long. Germline V gene lookup returns CDR1 SGHRS and CDR2 YFSETQ. The CDR3, as DNA: TGCGCCAGCAGCCCGGACAGGGGATTGGGCACAGATACGCAGTATTTT. Its translation is CASSPDRGLGTDTQYF.

This clonotype was picked up a small number of times. The V gene is TRBV28, the J gene TRBJ2-2; a weak D match, TRBD1 (5 bases). Germline V gene sequence: CDR1 MDHEN, CDR2 SYDVKM. The CDR3 is made up of 14 amino acids. V lost 6 bases and J lost 6, with 14 bases in between. The CDR3 coding sequence is TGTGCCAGCAGCAGCAGGGAAGGTCCCGGGGAGCTGTTTTTT. It encodes CASSSREGPGELFF.